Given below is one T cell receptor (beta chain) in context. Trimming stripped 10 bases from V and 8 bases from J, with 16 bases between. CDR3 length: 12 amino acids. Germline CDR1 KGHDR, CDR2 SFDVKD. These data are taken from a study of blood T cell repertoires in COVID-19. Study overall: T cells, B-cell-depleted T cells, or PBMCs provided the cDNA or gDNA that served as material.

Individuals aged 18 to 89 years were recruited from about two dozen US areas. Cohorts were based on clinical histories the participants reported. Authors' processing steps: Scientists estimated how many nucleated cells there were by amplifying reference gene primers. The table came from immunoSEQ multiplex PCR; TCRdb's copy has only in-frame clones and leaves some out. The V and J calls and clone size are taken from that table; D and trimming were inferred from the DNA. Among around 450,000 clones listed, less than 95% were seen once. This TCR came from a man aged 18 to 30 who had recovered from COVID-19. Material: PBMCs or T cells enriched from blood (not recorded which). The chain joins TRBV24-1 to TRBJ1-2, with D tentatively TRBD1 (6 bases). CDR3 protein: CATAEDSRGYTF. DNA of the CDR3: TGTGCCACGGCGGAGGACAGTCGCGGCTACACCTTC.